This is a list of T cell receptor beta chains from one sample in a study of identical twins. TCRdb redid the calling of the 5' RACE reads with MiXCR, one entry per CDR3 protein. The data hold 1.5 million to 2 million distinct CDR3 sequences, with about 30% observed a single time. The sequenced sample consisted of cord blood. The receptors were sampled from a newborn girl in good health. Each CDR3 is given with its conserved first and last residue. Fields, in order: CDR3 DNA, CDR3 protein, D gene, J gene, clone size, V gene. D genes are given only for firm matches. Only part of the rows carry a size: once, few, many, or a class if the clone is expanded.

DNA: TGTGCCAGCAGCTTCTGGCAGGCAGATACGCAGTATTTT
CDR3: CASSFWQADTQYF
D: NA
J: TRBJ2-3
size: once
V: TRBV7-2

DNA: TGCGCCAGCAGCCAAGATCTACGGGCGCTCTCCTACGAGCAGTACTTC
CDR3: CASSQDLRALSYEQYF
D: NA
J: TRBJ2-7
size: NA
V: TRBV4-1

DNA: TGTGCCAGCAGTGAAGATGCAGGGTGGAATGAAAAACTGTTTTTT
CDR3: CASSEDAGWNEKLFF
D: NA
J: TRBJ1-4
size: NA
V: TRBV6-1

DNA: TGTGCCAGTTCTAGCGGGAGGGCCCAGCGAGCAGATACGGAGTATTTT
CDR3: CASSSGRAQRADTEYF
D: TRBD2
J: TRBJ2-3
size: NA
V: TRBV12-3/TRBV12-4

DNA: TGTGCCAGCACCCCATTGGGGGGCTCCTACAATGAGCAGTTCTTC
CDR3: CASTPLGGSYNEQFF
D: NA
J: TRBJ2-1
size: NA
V: TRBV7-9

DNA: TGTGCCATCAGTGAGTCCAGTAACACCATATATTTT
CDR3: CAISESSNTIYF
D: NA
J: TRBJ1-3
size: few
V: TRBV10-3

DNA: TGTGCCAGCAGTCTATGGCTGGGACAGCGAAGGGATGGCTACACCTTC
CDR3: CASSLWLGQRRDGYTF
D: TRBD1
J: TRBJ1-2
size: NA
V: TRBV6-2/TRBV6-3

DNA: TGTGCCAGCAGGCGGGACGCGGGAAACACTGAAGCTTTCTTT
CDR3: CASRRDAGNTEAFF
D: NA
J: TRBJ1-1
size: few
V: TRBV28

DNA: TGTGCCAGCAGCCAACATACGGGGACGCGCACCGGGGAGCTGTTTTTT
CDR3: CASSQHTGTRTGELFF
D: NA
J: TRBJ2-2
size: NA
V: TRBV4-2

DNA: TGTGCCAGCAGCCAAGTTGGGTCCGGGGAGCTGTTTTTT
CDR3: CASSQVGSGELFF
D: NA
J: TRBJ2-2
size: NA
V: TRBV3-1

DNA: TGTGCCAGCAGTACGGGGGACAGCTCCTACAATGAGCAGTTCTTC
CDR3: CASSTGDSSYNEQFF
D: NA
J: TRBJ2-1
size: NA
V: TRBV27

DNA: TGTGCCAGCAGCCAAGTCCACAGGGGGCGCAGAAACACCATATATTTT
CDR3: CASSQVHRGRRNTIYF
D: TRBD1
J: TRBJ1-3
size: NA
V: TRBV3-1

DNA: TGCAGTGCTAGAGATTCGACGGAGTGGCTCTATGGCTACACCTTC
CDR3: CSARDSTEWLYGYTF
D: NA
J: TRBJ1-2
size: NA
V: TRBV20-1

DNA: TGCGCCAGCAGCTTCCGACCCACAGGGATCCAAGAGACCCAGTACTTC
CDR3: CASSFRPTGIQETQYF
D: NA
J: TRBJ2-5
size: few
V: TRBV5-1

DNA: TGTGCCATCAGTGAGTCGATACTAGCGGGACGCGATGAGCAGTTCTTC
CDR3: CAISESILAGRDEQFF
D: TRBD2
J: TRBJ2-1
size: many
V: TRBV10-3

DNA: TGTGCCAGCAGACTCACTAGCGTCTCCTACAATGAGCAGTTCTTC
CDR3: CASRLTSVSYNEQFF
D: TRBD2
J: TRBJ2-1
size: NA
V: TRBV13

DNA: TGTGCCAGCAGTTTATCTTCCCTGGTGCGGGGGCTCAGGAATGAGCAGTTCTTC
CDR3: CASSLSSLVRGLRNEQFF
D: NA
J: TRBJ2-1
size: NA
V: TRBV28

DNA: TGTGCCAGCAGTTACAAATATAAAGGAGAGACCCAGTACTTC
CDR3: CASSYKYKGETQYF
D: NA
J: TRBJ2-5
size: NA
V: TRBV6-6

DNA: TGTGCCAGCAGTGAATTGGGACTAGCGGGATGGGGGGAGACCCAGTACTTC
CDR3: CASSELGLAGWGETQYF
D: TRBD2
J: TRBJ2-5
size: NA
V: TRBV6-1

DNA: TGTGCCACCGGGACAGGGCCAGATACGCAGTATTTT
CDR3: CATGTGPDTQYF
D: TRBD1
J: TRBJ2-3
size: few
V: TRBV3-1

DNA: TGTGCCAGCAGCTTAGGTGCGGGCCCCAAAAACATTCAGTACTTC
CDR3: CASSLGAGPKNIQYF
D: NA
J: TRBJ2-4
size: NA
V: TRBV7-2

DNA: TGTGCCAGCAGTCACCTGGGCGAGACCCAGTACTTC
CDR3: CASSHLGETQYF
D: NA
J: TRBJ2-5
size: few
V: TRBV7-2

DNA: TGTGCCAGCAGCCCCCGATCCCCCGCCTACGAGCGGTACTTC
CDR3: CASSPRSPAYERYF
D: NA
J: TRBJ2-7
size: NA
V: TRBV13

DNA: TGCGCCAGCAGCTTGGGGGGCAGCAGTAATGAAAAACTGTTTTTT
CDR3: CASSLGGSSNEKLFF
D: NA
J: TRBJ1-4
size: NA
V: TRBV5-1

DNA: TGTGCCTGGAGTGTAGGCCGTAATAGCTATGGCTACACCTTC
CDR3: CAWSVGRNSYGYTF
D: NA
J: TRBJ1-2
size: NA
V: TRBV30

DNA: TGTGCCAGCAGCCATAGACTCCTCACAGATACGCAGTATTTT
CDR3: CASSHRLLTDTQYF
D: NA
J: TRBJ2-3
size: NA
V: TRBV14

DNA: TGCAGTGCTAGGGCCAGCGGCGTTTCCGAGCAGTACTTC
CDR3: CSARASGVSEQYF
D: NA
J: TRBJ2-7
size: NA
V: TRBV20-1

DNA: TGTGCCAGCAGTTACTCGATGGACAGGGTTCTCAATGAGCAGTTCTTC
CDR3: CASSYSMDRVLNEQFF
D: TRBD1
J: TRBJ2-1
size: many
V: TRBV6-5

DNA: TGTGCCAGCAGCTTCCCCGGCAGGGGGTCTGGGGAGACCCAGTACTTC
CDR3: CASSFPGRGSGETQYF
D: TRBD1
J: TRBJ2-5
size: NA
V: TRBV11-2

DNA: TGCAGCGTTGGCCGGAGACGTGAGTACAATGAGCAGTTCTTC
CDR3: CSVGRRREYNEQFF
D: NA
J: TRBJ2-1
size: few
V: TRBV29-1